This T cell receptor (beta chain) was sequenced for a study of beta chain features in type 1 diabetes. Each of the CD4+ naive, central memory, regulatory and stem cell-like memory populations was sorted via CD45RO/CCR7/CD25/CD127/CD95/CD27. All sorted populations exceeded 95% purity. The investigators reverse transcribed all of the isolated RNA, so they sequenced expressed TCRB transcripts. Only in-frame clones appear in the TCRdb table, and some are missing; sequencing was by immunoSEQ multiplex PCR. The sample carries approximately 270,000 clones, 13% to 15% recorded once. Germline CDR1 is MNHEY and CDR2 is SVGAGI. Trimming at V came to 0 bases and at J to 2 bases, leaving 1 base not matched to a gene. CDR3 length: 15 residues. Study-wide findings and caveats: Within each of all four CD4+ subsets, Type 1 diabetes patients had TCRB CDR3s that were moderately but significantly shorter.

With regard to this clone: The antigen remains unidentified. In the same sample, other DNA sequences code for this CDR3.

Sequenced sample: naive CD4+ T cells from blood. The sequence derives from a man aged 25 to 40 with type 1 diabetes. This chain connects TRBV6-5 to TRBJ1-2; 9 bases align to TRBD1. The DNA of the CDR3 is TGTGCCAGCAGTTACTCGACAGGGGGAAACTATGGCTACACCTTC. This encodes CASSYSTGGNYGYTF.